The 29 T cell receptor beta chains given below trace back to one sample, sequenced in a study of beta chain features in type 1 diabetes. The sequenced template was cDNA made from the entire isolated RNA. The method was immunoSEQ multiplex PCR; TCRdb's version includes in-frame clones alone and lacks a portion of them. The sample holds around 350,000 clones, about 12% seen once. Sequencing used naive CD4+ T cells from blood. The receptors come from a man aged 18 to 30 in good health.

This clone occurred a few times. This chain uses TRBV4-2 with TRBJ2-1, with TRBD2 matching 11 bases. Trimming cost V 10 bases and J 3 bases; bases outside gene matches: 11. This CDR3 is 16 amino acids long. Germline values: CDR1 LGHNA, CDR2 YNFKEQ. CDR3 loop: CATTPLTSGSYNEQFF. As DNA, the CDR3 is TGTGCCACCACCCCTCTAACTAGCGGGAGCTACAATGAGCAGTTCTTC.

This clone has only a few counts. This chain joins TRBV7-8 and TRBJ2-6, with 10 bases identical to TRBD1. CDR1 and CDR2 from the germline V gene are SGHVS and FQNEAQ. The CDR3 runs to 19 residues. V lost 2 bases to trimming and J lost 3 bases; unmatched junction nucleotides: 10. The CDR3 loop is CASSLTPGQGRFGANVLTF. The CDR3 region has the DNA TGTGCCAGCAGCTTAACCCCGGGACAGGGGCGCTTTGGGGCCAACGTCCTGACTTTC.

The chain uses TRBV5-4 and TRBJ2-7, with 10 bases matching TRBD1. The CDR3 is made up of 14 amino acids. Trimming cost V 5 bases and J 2 bases; bases outside gene matches: 4. The germline V gene encodes CDR1 SGHNT and CDR2 YYREEE (reference sequence). The CDR3 protein is CASRRDRGPYEQYF. The CDR3, as DNA: TGTGCCAGCAGACGGGACAGGGGACCCTACGAGCAGTACTTC.

This clone has more than one count but fewer than ten. This chain joins TRBV13 and TRBJ1-5, with no clear D. V lost 5 bases and J 4 bases, leaving 6 bases between the germline ends. Germline V CDR1 and CDR2: PRHDT, FYEKMQ (reference sequence). The CDR3 loop spans 12 amino acids. Here the CDR3 reads CASSDRNQPQHF. CDR3 sequence (DNA): TGTGCCAGCAGCGATAGAAATCAGCCCCAGCATTTT.

The chain joins TRBV9 to TRBJ1-4, with D hard to call. V was shortened by 4 bases and J by 2 bases, with 9 bases between the two germline ends. The germline V gene encodes CDR1 SGDLS and CDR2 YYNGEE. CDR3 length: 14 residues. The CDR3 here is CASSRGTTNEKLFF. CDR3 nucleotide sequence: TGTGCCAGCAGCCGGGGTACGACTAATGAAAAACTGTTTTTT.

This rearrangement joins TRBV11-3 to TRBJ2-7; 10 bases agree with TRBD1. V trimming: 6 bases; J trimming: 6 bases; junction bases outside the gene matches: 5. From germline, CDR1 is SGHNT and CDR2 YENEEA. This CDR3 is built from 13 residues. This CDR3 reads CASSWDRGAEQYF. The CDR3 nucleotides are TGTGCCAGCAGTTGGGACAGGGGTGCCGAGCAGTACTTC.

V and J are TRBV28 and TRBJ1-5; 10 bases match TRBD1. CDR3 length: 14 residues. Germline CDR1 and CDR2: MDHEN and SYDVKM. V lost 7 bases and J lost 5; bases outside the gene matches: 5. The CDR3 nucleotides are TGTGCCAGCACCCCGACAGGGGGCTATCAGCCCCAGCATTTT. It is translated as CASTPTGGYQPQHF.

V is TRBV30 and J is TRBJ1-3; D might be TRBD1 (5 bases). CDR3 length: 19 residues. Germline CDR1 is GTSNPN and CDR2 is SVGIG (reference sequence). Trimming stripped 3 bases from V and 0 bases from J, with 24 bases between. In DNA, the CDR3 is TGTGCCTGGAGCCCAAGACACGGCCAGGACATCTACTCTGGAAACACCATATATTTT. Its protein product is CAWSPRHGQDIYSGNTIYF.

This chain links TRBV19 with TRBJ1-5, with a tentative D call TRBD1 (5 bases). The ends were cut back, 4 bases at V and 7 bases at J, with 11 bases in the middle. The CDR3 has 13 residues. The germline V gene encodes CDR1 LNHDA and CDR2 SQIVND (reference sequence). As DNA, the CDR3 is TGTGCCAGTAGTAACCAGGGTGGCCAGCCCCAGCATTTT. It yields the protein CASSNQGGQPQHF.

The table lists this clone with a few counts. Other DNA sequences within the sample encode an identical CDR3. The rearrangement uses TRBV29-1 and TRBJ2-2; 7 nucleotides line up with TRBD1. Trimming at V came to 7 bases and at J to 2 bases, leaving 1 base not matched to a gene. Germline V gene lookup returns CDR1 SQVTM and CDR2 ANQGSEA. The CDR3 spans 12 residues. CDR3 loop: CSGQGNTGELFF. The CDR3 DNA sequence: TGCAGCGGACAGGGAAACACCGGGGAGCTGTTTTTT.

This clone was found a few times. The chain uses TRBV6-5 and TRBJ1-4; tentatively, D is TRBD1 (5 bases). Germline loops: CDR1 MNHEY, CDR2 SVGAGI. The CDR3 has 12 residues. Trimming took 9 bases from V and 5 from J, leaving 10 bases between them. This CDR3 reads CARGRENEKLFF. CDR3 bases: TGTGCCAGGGGACGGGAGAATGAAAAACTGTTTTTT.

The chain links TRBV7-2 to TRBJ1-1; 8 bases line up with TRBD1. The V gene end was trimmed by 5 bases and the J gene end by 2 bases; junction bases not matched to a gene: 10. Germline CDR1 and CDR2: SGHTA and FQGNSA. This CDR3 has 16 residues. In nucleotides, the CDR3 is TGTGCCAGCAGCCCCCGGACAGGGCCGGTCAACACTGAAGCTTTCTTT. This sequence encodes CASSPRTGPVNTEAFF.

This clone was seen more than once but under ten times. The rearrangement joins TRBV7-3 to TRBJ1-2; D remains unclear. The CDR3 runs 13 residues. The V and J ends lost 3 bases and 6 bases respectively, with 11 bases between them. CDR1 and CDR2 (germline): SGHTA, FQGTGA. CDR3 nucleotide sequence: TGTGCCAGCAGCTTTTCCGGCGGGAATGGCTACACCTTC. It encodes CASSFSGGNGYTF.

The chain carries TRBV25-1 and TRBJ2-2, with D possibly matching TRBD1 (5 bases). Germline V gene lookup returns CDR1 MGHDK and CDR2 SYGVNS. With 4 bases removed from V and 6 bases from J, the gap between germline ends came to 6 bases. This CDR3 has 12 residues. The CDR3 is CASSGRAGELFF. Written as DNA, the CDR3 is TGTGCCAGCAGTGGCAGGGCCGGGGAGCTGTTTTTT.

CDR3 loop: CASSPRGRVGNQPQHF. In nucleotides, the CDR3 is TGTGCCAGTAGTCCCCGAGGCAGGGTGGGCAATCAGCCCCAGCATTTT. The J gene is TRBJ1-5, the V gene TRBV19; a possible D gene is TRBD1 (5 bases). This CDR3 comprises 16 residues. V was trimmed by 5 bases and J by 2 bases, leaving 16 bases between them. In germline, CDR1 is LNHDA, CDR2 SQIVND (reference sequence). Variable domain in full (rest from reference TRBV19 and TRBJ1-5): DGGITQSPKYLFRKEGQNVTLSCEQNLNHDAMYWYRQDPGQGLRLIYYSQIVNDFQKGDIAEGYSVSREKKESFPLTVTSAQKNPTAFYLCASSPRGRVGNQPQHFGDGTRLSIL.

V is TRBV5-1 and J is TRBJ2-4; TRBD1 matches at 9 bases. V shed 5 bases and J 7 bases; nucleotides not matched to a gene: 7. The CDR3 runs to 14 residues. The V gene's germline CDR1 is SGHRS and CDR2 YFSETQ. The CDR3 loop is CASRIQGARNIQYF. The CDR3 nucleotides read TGCGCCAGCAGAATACAGGGGGCGAGGAACATTCAGTACTTC. The full variable domain, in which reference TRBV5-1 and TRBJ2-4 provide the parts outside the CDR3, is KAGVTQTPRYLIKTRGQQVTLSCSPISGHRSVSWYQQTPGQGLQFLFEYFSETQRNKGNFPGRFSGRQFSNSRSEMNVSTLELGDSALYLCASRIQGARNIQYFGAGTRLSVL.

The chain uses TRBV18 and TRBJ2-5; D unclear. Germline lookup yields CDR1 KGHSH and CDR2 LQKENI. Trimming pared 0 bases from V and 4 bases from J, leaving 9 bases between. There are 14 residues in the CDR3. CDR3 coding DNA: TGTGCCAGCTCACCACCTTACGCGTCAGAGACCCAGTACTTC. It codes for CASSPPYASETQYF.

This clone was seen only a few times. The chain has TRBV5-4 and TRBJ2-1, with 11 nucleotides matching TRBD1. The CDR3 has 16 residues. The germline CDR1 and CDR2 sequences are SGHNT and YYREEE (reference sequence). Germline trimming cut 0 bases from V and 5 bases from J; bases unmatched to any gene: 4. CDR3 coding DNA: TGTGCCAGCAGCTTGGGGGGGACAGGGGGACACAATGAGCAGTTCTTC. Protein sequence: CASSLGGTGGHNEQFF.

The J gene is TRBJ2-7, the V gene TRBV7-9; TRBD2 matches at 10 bases. Unmatched junction bases numbered 10, after V lost 4 bases and J lost 4 bases. The CDR3 extends over 16 amino acids. CDR1 is SEHNR and CDR2 is FQNEAQ in the germline V gene (reference sequence). The CDR3 sequence is CASSSGGLAERYEQYF. The CDR3 nucleotides read TGTGCCAGCAGCTCCGGAGGACTAGCGGAGAGGTACGAGCAGTACTTC. The whole variable domain, remainder taken from reference TRBV7-9 and TRBJ2-7, is DTGVSQNPRHKITKRGQNVTFRCDPISEHNRLYWYRQTLGQGPEFLTYFQNEAQLEKSRLLSDRFSAERPKGSFSTLEIQRTEQGDSAMYLCASSSGGLAERYEQYFGPGTRLTVT.

The chain couples TRBV7-2 to TRBJ2-7, with 8 bases lining up with TRBD2. Germline CDR1 and CDR2: SGHTA and FQGNSA. The CDR3 runs to 15 residues. The trim removed 1 base at V and 3 bases at J, leaving 5 bases unmatched. CDR3 sequence (DNA): TGTGCCAGCAGCTTAGTGGGACTAGAGGGCTACGAGCAGTACTTC. Its protein product is CASSLVGLEGYEQYF.

The table lists this clone with a few counts. CDR3 region: CASSPRTGRSDGYTF. DNA of the CDR3: TGTGCCAGCAGCCCGCGGACAGGGCGTTCCGATGGCTACACCTTC. The rearrangement uses TRBV7-2 and TRBJ1-2, with 8 bases identical to TRBD1. Germline CDR1 and CDR2: SGHTA and FQGNSA. This CDR3 comprises 15 residues. The V segment lost 5 bases and the J segment 6 bases; nucleotides outside the gene matches: 11.

This clone was detected a few times. J is TRBJ2-7 and V is TRBV5-4; 15 bases align to TRBD2. Germline loops: CDR1 SGHNT, CDR2 YYREEE (reference sequence). The CDR3 is 16 residues long. Germline trimming cut 4 bases from V and 5 bases from J; bases unmatched to any gene: 7. The chain's CDR3 is CASSKGLAGGLHEQYF. The CDR3 DNA is TGTGCCAGCAGCAAAGGACTAGCGGGAGGGTTGCACGAGCAGTACTTC.

This clone occurred a few times. The chain couples TRBV2 to TRBJ2-1, with TRBD2 as a possible D gene (6 bases). Trimming took 1 base from V and 3 from J, leaving 7 bases between them. CDR1 is SNHLY and CDR2 is FYNNEI in the germline V gene. This CDR3 is built from 14 residues. CDR3 nucleotides: TGTGCCAGCAGTGAAGTAGCGGTCTACAATGAGCAGTTCTTC. Its translation is CASSEVAVYNEQFF.

The chain uses TRBV5-6 and TRBJ2-4; D might be TRBD2 (6 bases). The CDR3 runs 17 residues. V gave up 4 bases and J gave up 1 base, with 18 bases separating them. CDR1 and CDR2 from the germline V gene are SGHDT and YYEEEE. The CDR3 is CASSPLWGAGAKNIQYF. DNA of the CDR3: TGTGCCAGCAGCCCCTTATGGGGCGCGGGGGCCAAAAACATTCAGTACTTC.

This clone was seen a few times. V is TRBV5-8 and J is TRBJ2-1; unclear D gene. This CDR3 region has 13 residues. Trimming stripped 1 base from V and 6 bases from J, with 8 bases between. CDR1 and CDR2 (germline): SGHTS, YDEGEE. The CDR3 DNA sequence: TGTGCCAGCAGCTTGAATAGCCTCAATGAGCAGTTCTTC. It specifies CASSLNSLNEQFF.

Note on this clone: Other nucleotide sequences in the sample specify the same CDR3. The rearrangement links TRBV6-5 to TRBJ2-7; D not certain. V was shortened by 6 bases and J by 3 bases, with 6 bases between the two germline ends. There are 11 residues in the CDR3. Germline V gene lookup returns CDR1 MNHEY and CDR2 SVGAGI. The CDR3 sequence is CASSQNYEQYF. CDR3 in DNA: TGTGCCAGCAGCCAAAACTACGAGCAGTACTTC.

The table lists this clone with a few counts. The V call is TRBV14, the J call TRBJ2-7; TRBD1 aligns across 10 bases. V shed 4 bases, J shed 6 bases, and the junction held 21 bases outside the gene matches. CDR1 and CDR2 from the germline V gene are SGHDN and FVKESK. The CDR3 spans 19 residues. CDR3 DNA: TGTGCCAGCAGCCGGTCGAAGTTTTCAAAGGGGACAGGGGTTTCCGAGCAGTACTTC. Amino acid sequence: CASSRSKFSKGTGVSEQYF. Drawing the rest from reference TRBV14 and TRBJ2-7, the complete variable domain is EAGVTQFPSHSVIEKGQTVTLRCDPISGHDNLYWYRRVMGKEIKFLLHFVKESKQDESGMPNNRFLAERTGGTYSTLKVQPAELEDSGVYFCASSRSKFSKGTGVSEQYFGPGTRLTVT.

The chain carries TRBV4-3 and TRBJ2-1; D perhaps matches TRBD1 (5 bases). This CDR3 has 17 residues. Germline V gene sequence: CDR1 LGHNA, CDR2 YSLEER. The germline V and J ends were trimmed by 1 base and 7 bases, with 20 bases remaining between them. The CDR3 DNA reads as TGCGCCAGCAGCCAAGTCATTACCAGGGTAACCCAGAATGAGCAGTTCTTC. Protein product: CASSQVITRVTQNEQFF.

The DNA for the CDR3 is TGTGCCAGTAGTATCCAGGGTCGTAGCACCGGGGAGCTGTTTTTT. This translates into CASSIQGRSTGELFF. This chain joins TRBV19 and TRBJ2-2; the D gene is possibly TRBD1 (5 bases). This CDR3 comprises 15 residues. V was trimmed by 3 bases and J by 4 bases, leaving 12 bases between them. The germline gives CDR1 LNHDA, CDR2 SQIVND (reference sequence).